The 10 T cell receptor beta chains listed next were all sequenced from one sample in a study of CD8 T cell repertoires and HIV-1 epitope variants. The table came from immunoSEQ multiplex PCR; TCRdb's copy has only in-frame clones and leaves some out. The repertoire has 6,000 to 8,000 clones, 66% of them found once; the top ten carry over 40%. Their recognized antigens are unknown. Sequenced: cultured CD8+ T cells derived from PBMCs. The receptors were sampled from a male donor with HIV.

In its sample, this clone was seen a few times. The J gene is TRBJ1-5, the V gene TRBV27, with a weak D call TRBD1 (5 bases). Deletions cut 4 bases from V and 0 bases from J, with 16 bases between. This CDR3 contains 17 residues. The germline V gene encodes CDR1 MNHEY and CDR2 SMNVEV (reference sequence). CDR3 nucleotide sequence: TGTGCCAGCAGTTCGGGAGGGCAGGGCCCTAGCAATCAGCCCCAGCATTTT. Translating gives CASSSGGQGPSNQPQHF.

This sequence joins TRBV7-6 and TRBJ2-1, with TRBD1 matching over 7 bases. J gave up 1 base and V 5 bases, and 11 bases lay outside the gene matches. Germline V gene data show CDR1 as SGHVS and CDR2 as FNYEAQ. There are 17 residues in the CDR3. The CDR3 region is CASSQPPGQPSYNEQFF. CDR3 nucleotide sequence: TGTGCCAGCAGCCAACCCCCGGGACAGCCTTCCTACAATGAGCAGTTCTTC.

This clone appeared once. The chain joins TRBV28 to TRBJ2-7, with D possibly TRBD2 on 5 matching bases. V lost 2 bases, J lost 6 bases, and 11 bases lay in between. CDR1 and CDR2 (germline): MDHEN, SYDVKM. The CDR3 is 13 amino acids. DNA for the CDR3: TGTGCCAGCAGTTTAACCGGGGATCCCGAGCAGTACTTC. It codes for CASSLTGDPEQYF.

This rearrangement joins TRBV4-1 to TRBJ1-1; the D gene is possibly TRBD1 (5 bases). Germline V gene sequence: CDR1 MGHRA, CDR2 YSYEKL. Between the trimmed V and J ends, which lost 0 bases and 1 base, there was a span of 12 bases. The CDR3 has 16 amino acids. Written as DNA, the CDR3 is TGCGCCAGCAGCCAAGATGTTGGGCAGGGGAACACTGAAGCTTTCTTT. It codes for CASSQDVGQGNTEAFF.

V is TRBV6-5 and J is TRBJ2-4; the D is unclear. Looked up from germline, CDR1 is MNHEY and CDR2 is SVGAGI. Trimming took 6 bases from V and 2 from J, leaving 11 bases between them. This CDR3 is built from 14 residues. CDR3 sequence (DNA): TGTGCCAGCAGCCCCGTAAGGACCAAAAACATTCAGTACTTC. Protein: CASSPVRTKNIQYF.

The chain couples TRBV7-9 to TRBJ2-5; weak D call: TRBD2 (6 bases). The V gene lost 1 base and the J gene lost 1 base, with 7 bases spanning the gap. Germline V gene data show CDR1 as SEHNR and CDR2 as FQNEAQ (reference sequence). The CDR3 contains 14 residues. The CDR3 coding sequence is TGTGCCAGCAGCTTAGTGGAGGGCCAAGAGACCCAGTACTTC. This sequence encodes CASSLVEGQETQYF.

The chain carries TRBV19 and TRBJ1-2; 7 bases match TRBD1. Per the germline V gene, CDR1 is LNHDA and CDR2 is SQIVND (reference sequence). The CDR3 totals 16 residues. Unmatched junction bases numbered 11, after V lost 1 base and J lost 6 bases. The CDR3 DNA reads TGTGCCAGTAGTATAGGAGGAGGGGGCGCGAGGAATGGCTACACCTTC. This codes for CASSIGGGGARNGYTF.

This chain joins TRBV7-3 and TRBJ2-7; possibly TRBD1 or TRBD2 for D (5 bases each). The CDR3 totals 13 residues. Between the trimmed V and J ends, which lost 5 bases and 3 bases, there was a span of 11 bases. Looked up from germline, CDR1 is SGHTA and CDR2 is FQGTGA. The CDR3, as DNA: TGTGCCAGCAGCCAGGGACGGAGCTACGAGCAGTACTTC. Translating gives CASSQGRSYEQYF.

The chain carries TRBV7-9 and TRBJ1-2; 10 nucleotides line up with TRBD1. With 3 bases clipped from V and 8 bases from J, the junction kept 3 bases outside the gene matches. The CDR3 has 13 residues. Germline lookup yields CDR1 SEHNR and CDR2 FQNEAQ (reference sequence). CDR3 in DNA: TGTGCCAGCAGCTTGGACAGGGGGGAGGGCTACACCTTC. Its translation is CASSLDRGEGYTF.

The V call is TRBV6-1, the J call TRBJ2-3, with D possibly being TRBD2 (5 bases). Germline loops: CDR1 MNHNS, CDR2 SASEGT. V was clipped by 1 base and J by 3 bases, with 17 bases between them. The CDR3 spans 17 residues. The CDR3 DNA sequence: TGTGCCAGCAGTGAAGTGGCGGGCCCTCGGACGACAGATACGCAGTATTTT. Protein: CASSEVAGPRTTDTQYF.